The next 10 T cell receptor beta chains were all read from a single sample in a study of blood T cell repertoires in COVID-19. The assay was immunoSEQ multiplex PCR, and TCRdb's table has in-frame clones only and misses some. The data contain tens of thousands of clones, 65% to 90% of them singletons. Input material: peripheral blood. The source of these receptors is a man in his sixties with acute or convalescent COVID-19.

On this clone: This same CDR3 is encoded by further DNA sequences in the sample. This sequence joins TRBV7-9 and TRBJ2-3; the D gene is possibly TRBD2 (7 bases). Trimming removed 5 bases at V and 3 bases at J, with 12 bases between. The CDR3 contains 14 residues. CDR1 SEHNR and CDR2 FQNEAQ come from the germline V gene (reference sequence). The CDR3 sequence is CASSPGRGTDTQYF. The CDR3 DNA reads as TGTGCCAGCAGCCCAGGGAGGGGGACAGATACGCAGTATTTT.

This chain uses TRBV6-4 with TRBJ2-3, with a possible D match to TRBD2 (6 bases). The CDR3 has 15 residues. The V end was cut by 6 bases, the J end by 6 bases, with 19 bases between. The germline CDR1 and CDR2 sequences are MRHNA and SNTAGT. CDR3 nucleotide sequence: TGTGCCAGCAGCCCCTGGGCGGGGAAGATCGATACGCAGTATTTT. Amino acid sequence: CASSPWAGKIDTQYF.

The chain joins TRBV28 to TRBJ1-4; the match to TRBD1 covers 9 bases. The CDR3 has 15 residues. Trimming removed 6 bases from V and 5 bases from J; junction bases left unmatched: 7. Per germline, CDR1 MDHEN and CDR2 SYDVKM. This chain's CDR3 is CASRPTGGLNEKLFF. In DNA, the CDR3 is TGTGCCAGCAGACCGACAGGGGGTCTAAATGAAAAACTGTTTTTT. Complete variable domain (other parts from reference TRBV28 and TRBJ1-4): DVKVTQSSRYLVKRTGEKVFLECVQDMDHENMFWYRQDPGLGLRLIYFSYDVKMKEKGDIPEGYSVSREKKERFSLILESASTNQTSMYLCASRPTGGLNEKLFFGSGTQLSVL.

This chain links TRBV15 with TRBJ2-7; 7 bases match TRBD1. The CDR3 length is 15 residues. The J segment lost 3 bases and the V segment lost 0 bases, leaving 5 bases of the junction unmatched. Per germline, CDR1 LNHNV and CDR2 YYDKDF (reference sequence). CDR3 protein: CATSRDPRQGYEQYF. DNA for the CDR3: TGTGCCACCAGCAGAGACCCGAGACAGGGCTACGAGCAGTACTTC. The whole variable domain, filled in from reference TRBV15 and TRBJ2-7, reads DAMVIQNPRYQVTQFGKPVTLSCSQTLNHNVMYWYQQKSSQAPKLLFHYYDKDFNNEADTPDNFQSRRPNTSFCFLDIRSPGLGDTAMYLCATSRDPRQGYEQYFGPGTRLTVT.

This rearrangement joins TRBV18 to TRBJ1-1, with TRBD1 as a possible D gene (5 bases). This CDR3 comprises 15 residues. Germline-derived CDR1 and CDR2 are KGHSH and LQKENI. Trimming stripped 8 bases from V and 4 bases from J, with 20 bases between. As DNA, the CDR3 is TGTGCCAGCCATAAAAACGCAGGGTTCGGCACTGAAGCTTTCTTT. This sequence encodes CASHKNAGFGTEAFF. Full variable domain (outside the CDR3, taken from reference TRBV18 and TRBJ1-1): NAGVMQNPRHLVRRRGQEARLRCSPMKGHSHVYWYRQLPEEGLKFMVYLQKENIIDESGMPKERFSAEFPKEGPSILRIQQVVRGDSAAYFCASHKNAGFGTEAFFGQGTRLTVV.

The rearrangement uses TRBV28 and TRBJ1-5, with D perhaps matching TRBD1 (6 bases). V lost 6 bases, J lost 6 bases, and 12 bases lay in between. CDR3 length: 13 residues. Germline CDR1 is MDHEN and CDR2 is SYDVKM. For the CDR3, the DNA is TGTGCCAGCAGGCCAACAGGGAGTCAGCCCCAGCATTTT. This translates into CASRPTGSQPQHF.

As concerns this clone: The junction departs from the called germline gene at one end, perhaps through a read error. This chain's CDR3 is CASSLDDWDRQETQYF. As DNA, the CDR3 is TGTGCTAGCAGCTTAGACGACTGGGACAGACAAGAGACCCAGTACTTC. This chain uses TRBV7-7 with TRBJ2-5; the match to TRBD1 covers 7 bases. Germline lookup yields CDR1 SSHAT and CDR2 FNYEAQ (reference sequence). The CDR3 totals 16 residues.

This clone has only one observation. In DNA, the CDR3 is TGTGCCAGCAGCCCGGGTGCGGGGGCGGCAGATACGCAGTATTTT. Residues: CASSPGAGAADTQYF. This chain uses TRBV5-5 with TRBJ2-3, with D perhaps matching TRBD2 (7 bases). In germline, CDR1 is SGHKS, CDR2 YYEKEE (reference sequence). V dropped 4 bases and J dropped 4 bases, with 16 bases sitting between them. CDR3 size: 15 residues.

The chain is built from TRBV5-6 and TRBJ2-1, with 7 nucleotides matching TRBD2. The CDR3 sequence is 15 residues long. J was trimmed by 4 bases and V by 1 base; bases with no gene match: 5. Germline CDR1 SGHDT, CDR2 YYEEEE. The CDR3 spells CASSLTGGSYNEQFF. CDR3 bases: TGTGCCAGCAGCTTGACGGGAGGCTCTTACAATGAGCAGTTCTTC.

V usage is TRBV6-5 and J usage is TRBJ1-5, with 7 positions matching TRBD1. V lost 6 bases, J lost 1 base, and 3 bases stayed unmatched. Germline V CDR1 and CDR2: MNHEY, SVGAGI. The length of the CDR3 is 14 residues. CDR3 region: CASSGQDSNQPQHF. As DNA, the CDR3 is TGTGCCAGCAGCGGACAGGACAGCAATCAGCCCCAGCATTTT.